The rows below give T cell receptor beta chains drawn from one sample of a study of CD8 T cells in ankylosing spondylitis. TCRdb used MiXCR to reprocess the 5' RACE reads, holding one entry per CDR3 protein. Here the sample spans some 130,000 distinct CDR3 sequences, 7.3% being singletons. Input material: blood, either unsorted or a sorted T cell fraction (not recorded which). The receptors were gathered from a female donor with ankylosing spondylitis or in good health (not recorded which). Both conserved end residues are part of each CDR3. Each record gives: D gene, J gene, V gene, clone size, CDR3 DNA, CDR3 protein. A D gene is named only where the DNA matches it firmly. Clone size is not always given. Where it is, it says once, few, many or a class for expanded clones.

d_gene: .
j_gene: TRBJ1-1
v_gene: TRBV30
abundance: many
CDR3nt: TGTGCCTGGAGTGTGTATCAAGGAGGTGCTTTCTTT
CDR3aa: CAWSVYQGGAFF

d_gene: .
j_gene: TRBJ1-1
v_gene: TRBV20-1
abundance: many
CDR3nt: TGCAGTGCTAGGGGCCTTAACACTGAAGCTTTCTTT
CDR3aa: CSARGLNTEAFF

d_gene: TRBD1
j_gene: TRBJ2-7
v_gene: TRBV18
abundance: few
CDR3nt: TGTGCCAGCTCACCACTAGGATCCACAGGGGGCTCCTCAGGAGAGCAGTACTTC
CDR3aa: CASSPLGSTGGSSGEQYF

d_gene: .
j_gene: TRBJ2-5
v_gene: TRBV7-9
abundance: .
CDR3nt: TGTGCCAGCAGCCCGAAACAGGGTCTGCAAGAGACCCAGTACTTC
CDR3aa: CASSPKQGLQETQYF

d_gene: .
j_gene: TRBJ2-3
v_gene: TRBV24-1
abundance: many
CDR3nt: TGTGCCACCAGTGATGGGGGCGGGGGATCCCACACAGATACGCAGTATTTT
CDR3aa: CATSDGGGGSHTDTQYF

d_gene: .
j_gene: TRBJ1-6
v_gene: TRBV5-6
abundance: many
CDR3nt: TGTGCCAGCAGCTTGAATGCCAATTCACCCCTCCACTTT
CDR3aa: CASSLNANSPLHF

d_gene: TRBD1
j_gene: TRBJ2-1
v_gene: TRBV7-2
abundance: many
CDR3nt: TGTGCCAGCAGCGCATACAGGGGAAGCTCCTACAATGAGCAGTTCTTC
CDR3aa: CASSAYRGSSYNEQFF

d_gene: .
j_gene: TRBJ2-3
v_gene: TRBV3-1
abundance: many
CDR3nt: TGTGCCAGCAGCCAAGCGTCAGATACGCAGTATTTT
CDR3aa: CASSQASDTQYF

d_gene: TRBD1
j_gene: TRBJ1-1
v_gene: TRBV7-9
abundance: many
CDR3nt: TGTGCCAGCAGCTTAGGGCAGGGGGCGAGTATGACTGAAGCTTTCTTT
CDR3aa: CASSLGQGASMTEAFF

d_gene: .
j_gene: TRBJ2-3
v_gene: TRBV5-1
abundance: many
CDR3nt: TGCGCCAGCAGCTTGGGGCAAGGGGGAGGTGCAGATACGCAGTATTTT
CDR3aa: CASSLGQGGGADTQYF

d_gene: TRBD2
j_gene: TRBJ2-3
v_gene: TRBV5-5
abundance: many
CDR3nt: TGTGCCAGCAGCTTGGGGACTAGCGGGGCAGATACGCAGTATTTT
CDR3aa: CASSLGTSGADTQYF

d_gene: TRBD1
j_gene: TRBJ2-2
v_gene: TRBV19
abundance: many
CDR3nt: TGTGCCAGTAGTGTCGGGACAGGGACCACCGGGGAGCTGTTTTTT
CDR3aa: CASSVGTGTTGELFF

d_gene: .
j_gene: TRBJ2-7
v_gene: TRBV3-1
abundance: many
CDR3nt: TGTGCCAGCAGCGACTGGAGAAGGGGCAACTACGAGCAGTACTTC
CDR3aa: CASSDWRRGNYEQYF

d_gene: TRBD2
j_gene: TRBJ2-1
v_gene: TRBV7-2
abundance: few
CDR3nt: TGTGCCAGCAGCTCCACTAGCGGGGGGTACAATGAGCAGTTCTTC
CDR3aa: CASSSTSGGYNEQFF

d_gene: TRBD2
j_gene: TRBJ2-1
v_gene: TRBV6-5
abundance: many
CDR3nt: TGTGCCAGCAGTTACTCAAGGCGGGGGGGCGGTGAGCAGTTCTTC
CDR3aa: CASSYSRRGGGEQFF

d_gene: .
j_gene: TRBJ2-3
v_gene: TRBV12-3/TRBV12-4
abundance: many
CDR3nt: TGTGCCAGCAGTTTACTCTCAAGCACAGATACGCAGTATTTT
CDR3aa: CASSLLSSTDTQYF

d_gene: .
j_gene: TRBJ2-1
v_gene: TRBV13
abundance: many
CDR3nt: TGTGCCAGCAGCTTGGCAGCGGTAGATGAGCAGTTCTTC
CDR3aa: CASSLAAVDEQFF

d_gene: TRBD1
j_gene: TRBJ2-3
v_gene: TRBV11-3
abundance: many
CDR3nt: TGTGCCAGCAGCCCGGTATCGACAGGGGCGCAGTATTTT
CDR3aa: CASSPVSTGAQYF

d_gene: .
j_gene: TRBJ2-2
v_gene: TRBV12-3/TRBV12-4
abundance: few
CDR3nt: TGTGCCAGCAGCCCCGGGGTCGGGGAGCTGTTTTTT
CDR3aa: CASSPGVGELFF

d_gene: .
j_gene: TRBJ1-2
v_gene: TRBV12-3/TRBV12-4
abundance: many
CDR3nt: TGTGCCAGCAGTTTCGGGGGTGGCTACACCTTC
CDR3aa: CASSFGGGYTF